Only a few counts were recorded for the clone carrying this T cell receptor beta chain. This record comes from a study of graft-versus-host responses after intestinal transplantation. This CDR3 is built from 15 residues. Germline values: CDR1 SGHVS, CDR2 FQNEAQ. V shed 0 bases and J shed 3 bases, with 12 bases lying between them. Profiled with immunoSEQ multiplex PCR; TCRdb holds only in-frame clones, not every one. This table holds 13,000 to 15,000 clones, 33% found once. The authors seeded 200,000 CFSE-labeled responder cells together with 200,000 irradiated stimulator cells tagged with violet dye. The chain joins TRBV7-8 to TRBJ2-7; a possible D gene is TRBD1 (5 bases). The source is a human patient who received an intestinal transplant. Sample: alloreactive CD8+ T cells from a mixed lymphocyte reaction culture, taken before intestinal transplant. The subset is: CFSE-low proliferating T cells sorted from roughly six-day pre-transplant mixed lymphocyte reaction (GvH or HvG direction). The CDR3 loop is CASSLAGVAYYEQYF. CDR3 nucleotide sequence: TGTGCCAGCAGCTTAGCAGGGGTGGCCTACTACGAGCAGTACTTC.